This is a list of T cell receptor beta chains from one sample in a study of T-cell reconstitution after alpha-beta-depleted transplantation in children. Each CDR3 protein is one row after TCRdb ran MiXCR on the PCR reads. The sample lists about 640,000 distinct CDR3 sequences, approximately 16% occurring once. This specimen was PBMCs from the stem cell graft donor, taken from the stem cell graft. The receptors were gathered from a human donor who donated a stem cell graft to a child with acute myeloid leukemia. Each CDR3 is given with its conserved first and last residue.

V gene	J gene	CDR3 protein
TRBV5-1	TRBJ2-3	CASSLGRGGAFTDTQYF
TRBV10-3	TRBJ2-4	CAISENSGGQQQYF
TRBV28	TRBJ2-1	CASSSAGGAYNEQFF
TRBV5-1	TRBJ2-5	CASSLGRAGIETQYF
TRBV20-1	TRBJ2-5	CSVISGPGGTQYF
TRBV10-3	TRBJ1-5	CAISESITKRNQPQHF
TRBV7-2	TRBJ2-1	CASSLDQGLCYNEQFF
TRBV7-8	TRBJ2-4	CASSLVTGGVGIQYF
TRBV11-2	TRBJ1-6	CASSLAYRPLGSPLHF
TRBV4-3	TRBJ2-5	CASSQGQGETQYF
TRBV7-9	TRBJ1-2	CASSLRGGVDGYTF
TRBV12-3/TRBV12-4	TRBJ2-6	CASRASYSGANVLTF
TRBV25-1	TRBJ2-3	CASTNSHRVFGDTQYF
TRBV20-1	TRBJ2-2	CSARRTSNTGELFF
TRBV28	TRBJ1-2	CASRLGQADGYTF
TRBV18	TRBJ1-5	CASSPTRSNQPQHF
TRBV5-5	TRBJ1-2	CASSTYPTGSYGYTF
TRBV9	TRBJ1-5	CASSARGDSLGNQPQHF
TRBV5-6	TRBJ2-7	CASSEGQGVEEQYF
TRBV20-1	TRBJ1-1	CSARAAGNTEAFF
TRBV12-3/TRBV12-4	TRBJ2-7	CASSWAGSVHEQYF
TRBV5-5	TRBJ1-5	CASSLGLLSQPQHF
TRBV12-5	TRBJ2-1	CASVPPDGRNEQFF
TRBV4-3	TRBJ2-2	CASSRSVAGTGELFF
TRBV12-3/TRBV12-4	TRBJ2-1	CASSPRRGPEQFF
TRBV20-1	TRBJ1-1	CSARSWVTEAFF
TRBV9	TRBJ2-5	CASSVVSGRGETQYF
TRBV20-1	TRBJ2-3	CSAREGLGTDTQYF
TRBV29-1	TRBJ2-3	CSVEERGSTDTQYF
TRBV20-1	TRBJ1-2	CSASIRSYGYTF
TRBV30	TRBJ2-2	CAWRSEGEDTGELFF
TRBV5-1	TRBJ2-3	CASSFQEKLTDTQYF
TRBV11-2	TRBJ2-2	CASSPIFGGELFF
TRBV5-6	TRBJ1-6	CASSLAGTGHSPLHF
TRBV29-1	TRBJ2-1	CSVEEGRGLIHNEQFF
TRBV7-7	TRBJ2-2	CASSSGPLSGELFF
TRBV6-2/TRBV6-3	TRBJ1-5	CASSSLGGRQPQHF
TRBV5-1	TRBJ1-4	CASSLDSLEEEKLFF
TRBV11-3	TRBJ2-5	CASSRGDGQRETQYF
TRBV13	TRBJ2-6	CASSCREHGANVLTF
TRBV20-1	TRBJ1-5	CSALSNSNQPQHF
TRBV7-6	TRBJ1-6	CASSIRGDSPLHF
TRBV15	TRBJ2-7	CATSRDQGLAVFSYEQYF
TRBV5-6	TRBJ2-4	CASSPDGAKNIQYF